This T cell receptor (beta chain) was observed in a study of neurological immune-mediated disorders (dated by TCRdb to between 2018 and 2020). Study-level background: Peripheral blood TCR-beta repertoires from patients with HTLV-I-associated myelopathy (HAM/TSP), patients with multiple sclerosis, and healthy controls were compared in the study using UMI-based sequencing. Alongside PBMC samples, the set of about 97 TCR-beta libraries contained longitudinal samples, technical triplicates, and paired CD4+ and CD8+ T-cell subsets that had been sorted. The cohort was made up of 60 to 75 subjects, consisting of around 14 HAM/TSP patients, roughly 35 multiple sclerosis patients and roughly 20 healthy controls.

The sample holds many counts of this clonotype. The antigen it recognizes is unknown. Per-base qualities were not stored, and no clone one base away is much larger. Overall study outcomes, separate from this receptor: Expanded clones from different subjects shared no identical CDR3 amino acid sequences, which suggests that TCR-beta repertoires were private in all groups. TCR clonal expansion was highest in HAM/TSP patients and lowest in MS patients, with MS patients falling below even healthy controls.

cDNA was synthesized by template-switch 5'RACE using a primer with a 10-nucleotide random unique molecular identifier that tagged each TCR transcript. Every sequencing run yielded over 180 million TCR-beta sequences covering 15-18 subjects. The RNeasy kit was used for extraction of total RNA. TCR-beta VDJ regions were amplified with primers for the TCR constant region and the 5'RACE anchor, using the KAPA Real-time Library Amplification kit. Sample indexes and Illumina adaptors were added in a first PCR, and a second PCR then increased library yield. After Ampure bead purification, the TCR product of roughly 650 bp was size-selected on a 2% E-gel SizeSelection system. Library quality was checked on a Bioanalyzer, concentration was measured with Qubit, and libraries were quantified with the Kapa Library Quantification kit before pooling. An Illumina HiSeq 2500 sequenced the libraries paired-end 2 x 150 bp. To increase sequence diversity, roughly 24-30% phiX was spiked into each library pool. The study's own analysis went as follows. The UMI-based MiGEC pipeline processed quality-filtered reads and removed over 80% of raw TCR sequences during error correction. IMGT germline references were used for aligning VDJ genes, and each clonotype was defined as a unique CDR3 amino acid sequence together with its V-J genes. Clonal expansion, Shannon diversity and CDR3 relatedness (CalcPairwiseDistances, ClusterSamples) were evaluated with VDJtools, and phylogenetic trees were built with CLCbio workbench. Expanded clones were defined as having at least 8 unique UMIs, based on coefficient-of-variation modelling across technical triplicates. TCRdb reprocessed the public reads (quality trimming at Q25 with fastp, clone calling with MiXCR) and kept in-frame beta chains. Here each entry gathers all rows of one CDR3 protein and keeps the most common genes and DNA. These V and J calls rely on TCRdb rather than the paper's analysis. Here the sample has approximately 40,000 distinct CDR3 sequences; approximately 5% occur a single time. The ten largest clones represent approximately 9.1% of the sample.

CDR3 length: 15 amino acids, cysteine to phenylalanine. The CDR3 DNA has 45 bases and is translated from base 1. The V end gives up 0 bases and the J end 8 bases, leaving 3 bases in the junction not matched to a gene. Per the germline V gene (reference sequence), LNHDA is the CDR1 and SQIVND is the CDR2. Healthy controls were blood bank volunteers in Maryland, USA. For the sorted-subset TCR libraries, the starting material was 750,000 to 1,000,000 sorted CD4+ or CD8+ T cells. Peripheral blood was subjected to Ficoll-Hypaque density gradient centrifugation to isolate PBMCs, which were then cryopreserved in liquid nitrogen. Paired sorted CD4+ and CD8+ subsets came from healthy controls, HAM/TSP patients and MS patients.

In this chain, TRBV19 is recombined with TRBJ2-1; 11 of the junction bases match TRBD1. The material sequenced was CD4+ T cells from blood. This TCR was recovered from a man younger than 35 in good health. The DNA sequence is TGTGCCAGTAGTATAGAGGACAGGGGGCGAGATGAGCAGTTCTTC. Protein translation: CASSIEDRGRDEQFF.